This entry lists 10 T cell receptor beta chains sequenced from one sample in a study of blood T cell repertoires in COVID-19. Repertoires were generated with immunoSEQ multiplex PCR, while TCRdb's copy carries only in-frame clones and drops some. The table lists 120,000 to 150,000 clones, around 86% of them singletons. The sequencing input was peripheral blood. Source of these receptors: a man older than 75 with acute or convalescent COVID-19.

This clone was picked up many times. This CDR3 reads CASREGISPLHF. The CDR3 nucleotides are TGTGCCAGCAGGGAGGGTATTTCACCCCTCCACTTT. This chain links TRBV25-1 with TRBJ1-6; D not resolved. This CDR3 has 12 amino acids. V lost 6 bases and J lost 9, with 9 bases in between. Per the germline V gene, CDR1 is MGHDK and CDR2 is SYGVNS.

The chain couples TRBV3-1 (or the pseudogene TRBV3-2) to TRBJ1-1; D remains unclear. Germline loops: CDR1 LGHDT, CDR2 YNNKEL (reference sequence). The V and J ends lost 1 base and 2 bases respectively, with 5 bases between them. The CDR3 is 13 residues long. The CDR3 protein is CASSQVENTEAFF. DNA of the CDR3: TGTGCCAGCAGCCAAGTAGAAAACACTGAAGCTTTCTTT.

CDR3 in amino acids: CASSSSMGQGVIQYF. The CDR3 DNA follows: TGTGCCAGCAGCTCCTCAATGGGACAGGGGGTTATTCAGTACTTC. The rearrangement joins TRBV7-8 to TRBJ2-4, with 11 bases fitting TRBD1. From germline, CDR1 is SGHVS and CDR2 FQNEAQ. The CDR3 is 15 amino acids. V was clipped by 4 bases and J by 10 bases; unmatched bases: 9.

The rearrangement uses TRBV7-2 and TRBJ1-6; D might be TRBD1 (6 bases). With 5 bases removed from V and 1 base from J, the gap between germline ends came to 18 bases. CDR3 length equals 18 residues. Germline V gene lookup returns CDR1 SGHTA and CDR2 FQGNSA. DNA of the CDR3: TGTGCCAGCAGCCCATACCCCGGGACATATTCCTATAATTCACCCCTCCACTTT. Residues: CASSPYPGTYSYNSPLHF. The full variable domain, its missing parts supplied by reference TRBV7-2 and TRBJ1-6, is GAGVSQSPSNKVTEKGKDVELRCDPISGHTALYWYRQSLGQGLEFLIYFQGNSAPDKSGLPSDRFSAERTGGSVSTLTIQRTQQEDSAVYLCASSPYPGTYSYNSPLHFGNGTRLTVT.

The chain is built from TRBV25-1 and TRBJ2-1, with TRBD2 matching over 9 bases. CDR3 length: 15 residues. With V trimmed by 4 bases and J by 2 bases, 3 bases remained unmatched. From germline, CDR1 is MGHDK and CDR2 SYGVNS. The CDR3 region has the DNA TGTGCCAGCAGTGTGGCGGGGGGGGCCTACAATGAGCAGTTCTTC. Encoded protein: CASSVAGGAYNEQFF.

This chain uses TRBV11-2 with TRBJ1-5; TRBD1 matches at 7 bases. V trimming: 3 bases; J trimming: 4 bases; junction bases outside the gene matches: 3. CDR3 size: 14 residues. CDR1 is SGHAT, CDR2 FQNNGV, per germline. The CDR3 region is CASSFGTANQPQHF. As DNA, the CDR3 is TGTGCCAGCAGCTTCGGGACAGCAAATCAGCCCCAGCATTTT.

This clone was found once. The J gene is TRBJ1-6, the V gene TRBV30; D is ambiguous. Trimming left V 7 bases short and J 13 bases short, with 20 bases between. The CDR3 loop spans 13 amino acids. Germline loops: CDR1 GTSNPN, CDR2 SVGIG (reference sequence). CDR3 coding DNA: TGTGCCTTGGATGGAGTAGGTCATCACCCCCTCCACTTT. It codes for CALDGVGHHPLHF.

This clone was found a few times. The rearrangement joins TRBV10-3 to TRBJ2-3; D perhaps matches TRBD2 (6 bases). CDR1 ENHRY and CDR2 SYGVKD come from the germline V gene. The length of the CDR3 is 14 residues. V lost 3 bases to trimming and J lost 4 bases, with 11 bases between them. The chain's CDR3 is CAISDGREADTQYF. CDR3 DNA sequence: TGTGCCATCAGTGATGGCAGGGAGGCAGATACGCAGTATTTT.

J is TRBJ2-7 and V is TRBV11-1; 8 nucleotides agree with TRBD2. Trimming removed 2 bases from V and 1 base from J; junction bases left unmatched: 7. The CDR3 sequence is 16 residues long. CDR1 and CDR2 (germline): SGHAT, FQDESV (reference sequence). The CDR3 loop is CASSLSSGGGSYEQYF. For the CDR3, the DNA is TGTGCCAGCAGCTTATCTTCGGGAGGGGGTTCCTACGAGCAGTACTTC.

As regards this clone: The same CDR3 can be traced to other DNA sequences in this sample. The chain uses TRBV5-1 and TRBJ2-1; possible D gene TRBD2, 5 bases. This CDR3 comprises 15 residues. Trimming shortened V by 0 bases and J by 0 bases, and 7 bases separated the two germline ends. The germline V gene encodes CDR1 SGHRS and CDR2 YFSETQ. The CDR3 DNA reads TGCGCCAGCAGCTTGGCTGGGAGCTCCTACAATGAGCAGTTCTTC. Amino acids: CASSLAGSSYNEQFF. Drawing the rest from reference TRBV5-1 and TRBJ2-1, the complete variable domain is KAGVTQTPRYLIKTRGQQVTLSCSPISGHRSVSWYQQTPGQGLQFLFEYFSETQRNKGNFPGRFSGRQFSNSRSEMNVSTLELGDSALYLCASSLAGSSYNEQFFGPGTRLTVL.